This T cell receptor beta chain was recovered during a study of blood T cell repertoires in COVID-19. Study context: PBMCs, B-cell-depleted T cells, or T cells were the source of the cDNA or gDNA that made up the material.

The authors' processing: Reference gene primer amplification yielded estimated nucleated cell counts. Using immunoSEQ multiplex PCR, the repertoire was profiled, and TCRdb retains in-frame clones only, with some absent. The DNA was the basis for D and trimming; V, J and clone size are from that table. The top ten clones hold approximately 3% of a sample with approximately 170,000 clones, roughly 84% of them seen once. Living in about two dozen US areas, the participants were between roughly 18 and 89 years of age. Clinical histories supplied by participants themselves formed the basis of cohort assignment. The CDR3 spans 16 residues. Trimming left V 4 bases short and J 2 bases short, with 17 bases between. The germline gives CDR1 SGHRS, CDR2 YFSETQ.

Material for sequencing was PBMCs or T cells enriched from blood (not recorded which). This clonotype was obtained from a woman in her thirties who had recovered from COVID-19. The rearrangement links TRBV5-1 to TRBJ2-3; TRBD2 might be the D (7 bases). The CDR3 sequence is CASSRGAIVDTDTQYF. CDR3 DNA: TGCGCCAGCAGCCGGGGGGCCATAGTTGACACAGATACGCAGTATTTT.